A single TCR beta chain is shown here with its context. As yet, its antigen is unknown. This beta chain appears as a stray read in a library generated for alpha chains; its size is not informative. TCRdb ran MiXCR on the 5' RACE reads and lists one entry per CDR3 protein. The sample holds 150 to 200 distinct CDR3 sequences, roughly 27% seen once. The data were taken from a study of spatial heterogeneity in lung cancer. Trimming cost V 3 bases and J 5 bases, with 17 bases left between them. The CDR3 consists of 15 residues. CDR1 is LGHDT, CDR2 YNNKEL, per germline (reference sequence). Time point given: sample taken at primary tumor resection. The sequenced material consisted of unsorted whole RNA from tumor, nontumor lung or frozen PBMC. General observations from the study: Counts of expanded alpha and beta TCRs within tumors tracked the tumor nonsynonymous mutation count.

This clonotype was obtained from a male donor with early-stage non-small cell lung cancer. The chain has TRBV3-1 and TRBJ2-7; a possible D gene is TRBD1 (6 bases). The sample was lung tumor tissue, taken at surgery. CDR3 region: CASSHDRTGFDEQYF. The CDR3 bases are TGTGCCAGCAGCCACGACCGCACAGGGTTCGACGAGCAGTACTTC.